This T cell receptor (beta chain) appears in the sequencing data of a study of blood T cell repertoires in COVID-19. Study-wide context: Material from acute and convalescent COVID-19 was sourced from the United States, Italy and Spain. The cDNA or gDNA used as material had been derived from T cells, B-cell-depleted T cells, or PBMCs.

The CDR3 is 18 amino acids. Germline V CDR1 and CDR2: SGHVS, FQNEAQ. The trim removed 1 base at V and 6 bases at J, leaving 15 bases unmatched. As handled by the study authors: Amplification of reference gene primers provided the estimated nucleated cell counts. Some clones are missing from TCRdb's copy, which holds only in-frame ones; the method was immunoSEQ multiplex PCR. The V and J calls and the clone size are those of that table, but D and trimming were determined from the DNA. The table lists about 200,000 clones, about 88% of them singletons. The receptor comes from a man aged 55 to 70 with acute or convalescent COVID-19. Sequencing input: peripheral blood. The chain recombines TRBV7-8 with TRBJ2-3, with 8 bases that match TRBD1. The chain's CDR3 is CASSLDRQGAFPADTQYF. CDR3 bases: TGTGCCAGCAGCTTAGATCGGCAGGGGGCTTTTCCGGCCGATACGCAGTATTTT.